Below, 22 T cell receptor beta chains from the same sample are listed, as sequenced in a study of blood T cell repertoires in COVID-19. The data were produced by immunoSEQ multiplex PCR, yet TCRdb's version contains in-frame clones alone and is incomplete. The table has about 250,000 clones, about 80% seen once. The sequencing input was peripheral blood. These receptor sequences come from an elderly man with acute or convalescent COVID-19.

This chain links TRBV18 with TRBJ1-2, with 12 bases identical to TRBD1. Germline V CDR1 and CDR2: KGHSH, LQKENI. There are 17 residues in the CDR3. V lost 2 bases and J lost 4; bases outside the gene matches: 8. The DNA for the CDR3 is TGTGCCAGCTCACCAGGGGACAGGGGGCGCCGCGGCTATGGCTACACCTTC. This codes for CASSPGDRGRRGYGYTF.

A single count supports this clone. CDR3 coding DNA: TGTGCCAGCAGTTACACAGGAACAGGGTCCTACGAGCAGTACTTC. It yields the protein CASSYTGTGSYEQYF. The V call is TRBV7-3, the J call TRBJ2-7; perhaps TRBD1 as D (6 bases). V lost 6 bases to trimming and J lost 1 base, with 16 bases between them. This CDR3 contains 15 residues. Per the germline V gene, CDR1 is SGHTA and CDR2 is FQGTGA.

This chain links TRBV5-1 with TRBJ2-7, with a tentative D call TRBD1 (6 bases). CDR1 and CDR2 (germline): SGHRS, YFSETQ. This CDR3 comprises 15 residues. V lost 3 bases to trimming and J lost 1 base, with 14 bases between them. CDR3 nucleotides: TGCGCCAGCAGCTCCCGGGACACCATATCCTACGAGCAGTACTTC. Residues: CASSSRDTISYEQYF.

The gene calls are TRBV10-2 and TRBJ2-4; no clear D gene. Looked up from germline, CDR1 is WSHSY and CDR2 is SAAADI. Trimming removed 0 bases from V and 0 bases from J, with 6 bases in between. The CDR3 has 15 amino acids. Here the CDR3 DNA reads TGCGCCAGCAGTGAGTCGGAGTTAGCCAAAAACATTCAGTACTTC. Its protein is CASSESELAKNIQYF.

The rearrangement links TRBV5-1 to TRBJ2-7; TRBD1 matches 8 bases. The junction had 9 bases not matched to a gene; V was cut back by 4 bases and J by 0 bases. This CDR3 region has 16 residues. Germline V gene data show CDR1 as SGHRS and CDR2 as YFSETQ. The DNA for the CDR3 is TGCGCCAGCAGCAAAGGGGACAGGCTCTACTCCTACGAGCAGTACTTC. Translating gives CASSKGDRLYSYEQYF.

The chain couples TRBV2 to TRBJ2-7, with D uncertain. CDR3 length equals 12 residues. V gave up 3 bases and J gave up 3 bases, with 6 bases separating them. CDR1 and CDR2 from the germline V gene are SNHLY and FYNNEI. This CDR3 reads CASSEVSYEQYF. Written as DNA, the CDR3 is TGTGCCAGCAGTGAGGTGAGCTACGAGCAGTACTTC.

The chain carries TRBV5-6 and TRBJ2-1; the D is unclear. Germline V gene sequence: CDR1 SGHDT, CDR2 YYEEEE. This CDR3 region has 14 residues. With 1 base removed from V and 3 bases from J, the gap between germline ends came to 8 bases. For the CDR3, the DNA is TGTGCCAGCAGCTTGAACAGAATCTACAATGAGCAGTTCTTC. Translated, it gives CASSLNRIYNEQFF.

The V gene is TRBV5-5, the J gene TRBJ2-7, with TRBD2 matching 12 bases. CDR1 and CDR2 (germline): SGHKS, YYEKEE (reference sequence). V trimming: 0 bases; J trimming: 2 bases; junction bases outside the gene matches: 3. The CDR3 consists of 16 residues. The CDR3 protein is CASSLAGLAGTYEQYF. The DNA of the CDR3 is TGTGCCAGCAGCTTGGCGGGACTAGCGGGTACCTACGAGCAGTACTTC.

V usage is TRBV30 and J usage is TRBJ2-7; no clear D gene. The CDR3 sequence is 11 residues long. Germline assignment: CDR1 GTSNPN and CDR2 SVGIG (reference sequence). Trimming took 4 bases from V and 4 from J, leaving 8 bases between them. The CDR3 spells CAWTENYEQYF. The CDR3 DNA sequence: TGTGCCTGGACAGAAAATTACGAGCAGTACTTC.

V and J are TRBV5-1 and TRBJ2-2; possible D gene TRBD2, 6 bases. This CDR3 spans 15 amino acids. V dropped 1 base and J dropped 4 bases, with 11 bases sitting between them. Germline V gene data show CDR1 as SGHRS and CDR2 as YFSETQ. The CDR3 here is CASSLTSHVTGELFF. CDR3 sequence (DNA): TGCGCCAGCAGCTTGACTAGCCATGTCACCGGGGAGCTGTTTTTT.

The CDR3 loop is CASSSAAGVSPLHF. As DNA, the CDR3 is TGCGCCAGCAGCTCGGCGGCAGGGGTGTCACCCCTCCACTTT. The J gene is TRBJ1-6, the V gene TRBV5-1; possible D gene TRBD1, 6 bases. This CDR3 contains 14 residues. CDR1 SGHRS and CDR2 YFSETQ come from the germline V gene. Trimming left V 3 bases short and J 10 bases short, with 14 bases between.

The rearrangement joins TRBV5-4 to TRBJ2-7; maybe TRBD1 (5 bases). This CDR3 comprises 15 residues. V lost 4 bases, J lost 0 bases, and 14 bases lay in between. Looked up from germline, CDR1 is SGHNT and CDR2 is YYREEE (reference sequence). The CDR3, as DNA: TGTGCCAGCAGCCTACAGGCGACGAGCTCCTACGAGCAGTACTTC. Translated, it gives CASSLQATSSYEQYF.

The rearrangement joins TRBV5-6 to TRBJ2-6; the D gene is possibly TRBD1 (5 bases). The CDR3 covers 17 residues. V lost 0 bases and J lost 3, with 13 bases in between. Germline CDR1 and CDR2: SGHDT and YYEEEE. The CDR3 DNA sequence: TGTGCCAGCAGCTTGGATCGGAAGGGGTTTGGGGCCAACGTCCTGACTTTC. Translated: CASSLDRKGFGANVLTF.

The chain links TRBV9 to TRBJ2-2, with TRBD2 matching 8 bases. The CDR3 consists of 15 residues. Germline values: CDR1 SGDLS, CDR2 YYNGEE. The V gene end was trimmed by 4 bases and the J gene end by 7 bases; junction bases not matched to a gene: 9. The CDR3 sequence is CASSHNGLAGGELFF. The CDR3 DNA sequence: TGTGCCAGCAGCCACAACGGACTAGCCGGCGGGGAGCTGTTTTTT.

The chain has TRBV7-9 and TRBJ1-5; possibly TRBD1 for D (5 bases). Per germline, CDR1 SEHNR and CDR2 FQNEAQ (reference sequence). The CDR3 is 14 amino acids. The V end lost 3 bases, the J end lost 5 bases, and 11 bases lay between the germline ends. The DNA for the CDR3 is TGTGCCAGCAGCTTGGAGGGGATACATCAGCCCCAGCATTTT. Protein product: CASSLEGIHQPQHF. Drawing the rest from reference TRBV7-9 and TRBJ1-5, the complete variable domain is DTGVSQNPRHKITKRGQNVTFRCDPISEHNRLYWYRQTLGQGPEFLTYFQNEAQLEKSRLLSDRFSAERPKGSFSTLEIQRTEQGDSAMYLCASSLEGIHQPQHFGDGTRLSIL.

The V and J genes are TRBV6-5 and TRBJ1-5, with D tentatively TRBD1 (6 bases). The CDR3 sequence is 13 residues long. CDR1 and CDR2 (germline): MNHEY, SVGAGI. V was clipped by 8 bases and J by 4 bases, with 12 bases between them. Written as DNA, the CDR3 is TGTGCCAGCGGTCTAACAGGGAATCAGCCCCAGCATTTT. Its translation: CASGLTGNQPQHF.

The chain combines TRBV5-1 with TRBJ2-3; TRBD1 matches at 8 bases. Trimming at V came to 1 base and at J to 2 bases, leaving 3 bases not matched to a gene. CDR1 is SGHRS and CDR2 is YFSETQ in the germline V gene. CDR3 length: 15 amino acids. DNA of the CDR3: TGCGCCAGCAGCTTGCGACAGGGGACCACAGATACGCAGTATTTT. As protein: CASSLRQGTTDTQYF.

V gene TRBV7-3 combines with J gene TRBJ2-1; 9 bases align to TRBD2. V shed 2 bases, J shed 10 bases, and the junction held 9 bases outside the gene matches. CDR3 length: 15 amino acids. The germline V gene has CDR1 SGHTA and CDR2 FQGTGA. In DNA form, the CDR3 reads TGTGCCAGCAGCTTAGAGTCTAGCGGGAAGGGGGAGCAGTTCTTC. It specifies CASSLESSGKGEQFF. The variable domain in full, with the rest retrieved from reference TRBV7-3 and TRBJ2-1, is GAGVSQTPSNKVTEKGKYVELRCDPISGHTALYWYRQSLGQGPEFLIYFQGTGAADDSGLPNDRFFAVRPEGSVSTLKIQRTERGDSAVYLCASSLESSGKGEQFFGPGTRLTVL.

Written as DNA, the CDR3 is TGTGCCAGCAGTAATACCTACAGCCCCATTGCAACTAATGAAAAACTGTTTTTT. It encodes CASSNTYSPIATNEKLFF. This rearrangement joins TRBV2 to TRBJ1-4, with D unresolved. Per germline, CDR1 SNHLY and CDR2 FYNNEI. Trimming left V 5 bases short and J 0 bases short, with 19 bases between. The length of the CDR3 is 18 residues.

This chain links TRBV5-4 with TRBJ1-2, with TRBD1 identical over 10 bases. Germline V gives CDR1 SGHNT, CDR2 YYREEE (reference sequence). J gave up 4 bases and V 4 bases, and 4 bases lay outside the gene matches. The CDR3 loop spans 14 amino acids. For the CDR3, the DNA is TGTGCCAGCAGCCGACAGGGGGCTGGCTATGGCTACACCTTC. It yields the protein CASSRQGAGYGYTF.

The chain couples TRBV2 to TRBJ2-2, with D unresolved. Trimming pared 7 bases from V and 6 bases from J, leaving 6 bases between. Germline CDR1 is SNHLY and CDR2 is FYNNEI. The CDR3 is 11 residues long. CDR3 sequence: CASISSGELFF. For the CDR3, the DNA is TGTGCCAGCATTAGTTCCGGGGAGCTGTTTTTT.

CDR3 region: CASTRAGGSYNEQFF. The CDR3 DNA reads TGCGCCAGCACCCGAGCGGGGGGATCCTACAATGAGCAGTTCTTC. V gene TRBV5-1 combines with J gene TRBJ2-1; 9 bases fit TRBD2. V trimming: 6 bases; J trimming: 1 base; junction bases outside the gene matches: 5. The CDR3 spans 15 residues. Germline V gene data show CDR1 as SGHRS and CDR2 as YFSETQ.